Shown below are 30 T cell receptor beta chains from a single sample sequenced in a study of cytomegalovirus exposure and HLA in healthy donors. The assay was immunoSEQ multiplex PCR, and TCRdb's table has in-frame clones only and misses some. The data show roughly 120,000 clones, roughly 87% seen once. The sample comprised PBMCs. Source of these receptors: a woman aged 18-30 years in good health and CMV-seronegative.

The J gene is TRBJ2-5, the V gene TRBV29-1; 10 bases are shared with TRBD1. V lost 7 bases, J lost 4 bases, and 12 bases stayed unmatched. CDR1 and CDR2 (germline): SQVTM, ANQGSEA. The CDR3 is 15 amino acids. This chain's CDR3 is CSGSRDRGGGETQYF. The CDR3 DNA reads TGCAGCGGGTCCCGGGACAGGGGAGGCGGAGAGACCCAGTACTTC.

The J gene is TRBJ1-1, the V gene TRBV6-5, with a weak D call TRBD1 (5 bases). Germline loops: CDR1 MNHEY, CDR2 SVGAGI. The ends were cut back, 5 bases at V and 0 bases at J, with 7 bases in the middle. The CDR3 sequence is 13 residues long. The CDR3 sequence: CASSQQVNTEAFF. CDR3 sequence (DNA): TGTGCCAGCAGTCAACAGGTGAACACTGAAGCTTTCTTT.

In this sample, this clone turned up once. The V gene is TRBV7-3, the J gene TRBJ1-1; a possible D gene is TRBD1 (5 bases). Trimming pared 2 bases from V and 7 bases from J, leaving 17 bases between. The CDR3 is made up of 15 amino acids. Per germline, CDR1 SGHTA and CDR2 FQGTGA. The CDR3 DNA follows: TGTGCCAGCAGCTTATCCGCCCAGGGTTTAGGTGAAGCTTTCTTT. Protein: CASSLSAQGLGEAFF.

V and J are TRBV27 and TRBJ2-2, with 9 nucleotides matching TRBD1. CDR1 is MNHEY and CDR2 is SMNVEV in the germline V gene (reference sequence). With V trimmed by 6 bases and J by 2 bases, 10 bases remained unmatched. The CDR3 extends over 17 amino acids. The CDR3 protein is CASRRRDRVLNTGELFF. The CDR3, as DNA: TGTGCCAGCAGACGCCGGGACAGGGTACTAAACACCGGGGAGCTGTTTTTT.

This chain links TRBV28 with TRBJ2-7; 10 bases match TRBD2. CDR1 is MDHEN, CDR2 SYDVKM, per germline. The CDR3 is made up of 15 amino acids. V lost 3 bases to trimming and J lost 5 bases; unmatched junction nucleotides: 7. The CDR3 nucleotides read TGTGCCAGCAGTTTCCTCCCAGCGGGAGGGGACGAGCAGTACTTC. Translation gives CASSFLPAGGDEQYF.

The CDR3 here is CASSFGLAGTTGELFF. The CDR3 nucleotides are TGTGCCAGCAGTTTCGGACTAGCGGGGACGACCGGGGAGCTGTTTTTT. This chain uses TRBV27 with TRBJ2-2; TRBD2 aligns across 12 bases. V lost 3 bases to trimming and J lost 5 bases; unmatched junction nucleotides: 4. CDR1 MNHEY and CDR2 SMNVEV come from the germline V gene (reference sequence). The CDR3 length is 16 residues.

The chain has TRBV18 and TRBJ1-4, with 7 bases lining up with TRBD1. The CDR3 runs to 17 residues. Losses at the gene ends were 0 bases for V and 7 bases for J; bases not matched to a gene: 11. Germline V gene sequence: CDR1 KGHSH, CDR2 LQKENI. CDR3 DNA: TGTGCCAGCTCACCACCGGGGACGACAGGGTCGGTTGAAAAACTGTTTTTT. Its translation: CASSPPGTTGSVEKLFF.

The genes are TRBV4-3 and TRBJ2-7; D ambiguous. This CDR3 is 16 amino acids long. V gave up 1 base and J gave up 3 bases, with 16 bases separating them. The germline V gene encodes CDR1 LGHNA and CDR2 YSLEER. Written as DNA, the CDR3 is TGCGCCAGCAGCCAAGGTGTTTCAGGTTCCTTCTACGAGCAGTACTTC. Protein product: CASSQGVSGSFYEQYF.

This chain joins TRBV6-5 and TRBJ1-1, with 8 nucleotides matching TRBD1. Unmatched junction bases numbered 4, after V lost 6 bases and J lost 1 base. Per germline, CDR1 MNHEY and CDR2 SVGAGI. This CDR3 comprises 14 residues. CDR3 DNA: TGTGCCAGCAGACTTCAGGGGGCGAACACTGAAGCTTTCTTT. Translating it yields CASRLQGANTEAFF.

V gene TRBV30 combines with J gene TRBJ2-5; 8 bases align to TRBD2. V was pared by 4 bases and J by 0 bases, with 1 base of the junction left unmatched. Looked up from germline, CDR1 is GTSNPN and CDR2 is SVGIG (reference sequence). This CDR3 has 13 amino acids. The CDR3 coding sequence is TGTGCCTGGACGGGGGGGTACCAAGAGACCCAGTACTTC. Its translation is CAWTGGYQETQYF.

The chain is built from TRBV27 and TRBJ2-1; no firm D call. The germline V and J ends were trimmed by 4 bases and 8 bases, with 12 bases remaining between them. Germline V gene sequence: CDR1 MNHEY, CDR2 SMNVEV (reference sequence). The CDR3 consists of 13 residues. CDR3 DNA sequence: TGTGCCAGCAGTTCGCAGGATTTCCATGAGCAGTTCTTC. This codes for CASSSQDFHEQFF.

The chain uses TRBV13 and TRBJ2-7; D is ambiguous. Germline V gene sequence: CDR1 PRHDT, CDR2 FYEKMQ (reference sequence). V lost 5 bases, J lost 0 bases, and 8 bases lay in between. The CDR3 contains 13 residues. The CDR3 loop reads CASSLLSSYEQYF. DNA for the CDR3: TGTGCCAGCAGCCTACTGAGCTCCTACGAGCAGTACTTC. The variable domain in full, with the rest retrieved from reference TRBV13 and TRBJ2-7, is AAGVIQSPRHLIKEKRETATLKCYPIPRHDTVYWYQQGPGQDPQFLISFYEKMQSDKGSIPDRFSAQQFSDYHSELNMSSLELGDSALYFCASSLLSSYEQYFGPGTRLTVT.

This rearrangement joins TRBV9 to TRBJ2-5; 9 bases fit TRBD2. V lost 0 bases and J lost 1; bases outside the gene matches: 10. The V gene's germline CDR1 is SGDLS and CDR2 YYNGEE. This CDR3 comprises 18 residues. The CDR3 bases are TGTGCCAGCAGCGTAGGCGGGACTAGCATAAGTCTCCAAGAGACCCAGTACTTC. Its protein is CASSVGGTSISLQETQYF.

The V and J genes are TRBV28 and TRBJ1-4; D might be TRBD1 (6 bases). The CDR3 totals 14 residues. The V gene's germline CDR1 is MDHEN and CDR2 SYDVKM. V lost 5 bases and J 5 bases, leaving 12 bases between the germline ends. CDR3 DNA sequence: TGTGCCAGCAGTCAAGGGGGACGGAATGAAAAACTGTTTTTT. It yields the protein CASSQGGRNEKLFF. Looking up the rest from reference TRBV28 and TRBJ1-4 gives the full variable domain: DVKVTQSSRYLVKRTGEKVFLECVQDMDHENMFWYRQDPGLGLRLIYFSYDVKMKEKGDIPEGYSVSREKKERFSLILESASTNQTSMYLCASSQGGRNEKLFFGSGTQLSVL.

This clone was seen just once. The chain joins TRBV5-1 to TRBJ2-7; possibly TRBD2 for D (5 bases). This CDR3 has 14 amino acids. Trimming shortened V by 0 bases and J by 1 base, and 8 bases separated the two germline ends. CDR1 and CDR2 from the germline V gene are SGHRS and YFSETQ. The DNA of the CDR3 is TGCGCCAGCAGCTTGGATAGCGAGTCCTACGAGCAGTACTTC. Its protein product is CASSLDSESYEQYF.

The chain employs TRBV7-3 and TRBJ2-7, with 7 positions matching TRBD2. Germline-derived CDR1 and CDR2 are SGHTA and FQGTGA. The CDR3 contains 14 residues. J lost 2 bases, V lost 5 bases, and 6 bases had no gene match. CDR3 coding DNA: TGTGCCAGCAGCCCCGGACTAGTCACCTACGAGCAGTACTTC. The encoded protein is CASSPGLVTYEQYF.

This chain links TRBV30 with TRBJ1-6, with TRBD1 matching 7 bases. With 5 bases clipped from V and 4 bases from J, the junction kept 11 bases outside the gene matches. The CDR3 contains 16 residues. Germline V gene data show CDR1 as GTSNPN and CDR2 as SVGIG (reference sequence). The CDR3 sequence is CAWSPGQQFYNSPLHF. The CDR3 DNA follows: TGTGCCTGGTCACCGGGACAGCAGTTTTATAATTCACCCCTCCACTTT.

This chain uses TRBV19 with TRBJ2-7; 7 nucleotides match TRBD1. The CDR3 is 14 amino acids. Germline trimming cut 4 bases from V and 5 bases from J; bases unmatched to any gene: 8. Germline V CDR1 and CDR2: LNHDA, SQIVND (reference sequence). The CDR3 bases are TGTGCCAGTAGTAGGGACAGAGGAAGTAACGAGCAGTACTTC. Encoded protein: CASSRDRGSNEQYF.

The chain joins TRBV6-5 to TRBJ2-5; D is undetermined. V was clipped by 0 bases and J by 2 bases, with 7 bases between them. Germline V CDR1 and CDR2: MNHEY, SVGAGI. The CDR3 contains 14 residues. The CDR3 reads CASSYSRVQETQYF. In DNA, the CDR3 is TGTGCCAGCAGTTACTCCCGGGTTCAAGAGACCCAGTACTTC.

The chain combines TRBV6-1 with TRBJ2-1; TRBD1 is a possible D gene (5 bases). CDR1 and CDR2 (germline): MNHNS, SASEGT. V shed 6 bases and J shed 7 bases, with 10 bases lying between them. The CDR3 spans 12 residues. The CDR3 nucleotides read TGTGCCAGCAGCGGCCAGGGAAATGAGCAGTTCTTC. It specifies CASSGQGNEQFF.

V gene TRBV15 combines with J gene TRBJ2-3, with TRBD2 matching over 11 bases. From germline, CDR1 is LNHNV and CDR2 YYDKDF (reference sequence). Unmatched junction bases numbered 22, after V lost 5 bases and J lost 6 bases. This CDR3 comprises 20 residues. CDR3 loop: CATSARSGWNSGGAGDTQYF. The CDR3 coding sequence is TGTGCCACCAGCGCCCGGTCGGGTTGGAATAGCGGGGGGGCCGGGGATACGCAGTATTTT. The entire variable domain, with the rest obtained from reference TRBV15 and TRBJ2-3, is as follows: DAMVIQNPRYQVTQFGKPVTLSCSQTLNHNVMYWYQQKSSQAPKLLFHYYDKDFNNEADTPDNFQSRRPNTSFCFLDIRSPGLGDTAMYLCATSARSGWNSGGAGDTQYFGPGTRLTVL.

The V gene is TRBV10-2, the J gene TRBJ2-7; TRBD2 matches at 10 bases. Trimming cost V 6 bases and J 7 bases; bases outside gene matches: 15. There are 16 residues in the CDR3. CDR1 WSHSY and CDR2 SAAADI come from the germline V gene. CDR3 nucleotide sequence: TGCGCCAGCAGAATAACGAAGGGACTAGCGCCGCGGGAGCAGTACTTC. This encodes CASRITKGLAPREQYF.

CDR3 sequence (DNA): TGCGCCAGCAGCTTGGAAATAGCGGGGGGAACCGGGGAGCTGTTTTTT. It yields the protein CASSLEIAGGTGELFF. V is TRBV5-1 and J is TRBJ2-2; 10 bases are shared with TRBD2. Germline CDR1 is SGHRS and CDR2 is YFSETQ. After removal of 0 bases from V and 5 bases from J, the junction contained 4 bases not matched to a gene. This CDR3 has 16 residues.

This chain links TRBV5-1 with TRBJ1-1; 7 bases are a match to TRBD1. The CDR3 spans 16 residues. Germline V CDR1 and CDR2: SGHRS, YFSETQ. Trimming cost V 4 bases and J 1 base; bases outside gene matches: 10. CDR3 sequence reads: CASSVSVGTENTEAFF. CDR3 sequence (DNA): TGCGCCAGCAGCGTCTCGGTAGGGACAGAGAACACTGAAGCTTTCTTT.

This chain joins TRBV4-3 and TRBJ1-4; TRBD1 is a possible D gene (6 bases). The CDR3 has 15 residues. V lost 0 bases to trimming and J lost 14 bases, with 19 bases between them. Germline-derived CDR1 and CDR2 are LGHNA and YSLEER. The CDR3: CASSQEPDGQPCLFF. DNA for the CDR3: TGCGCCAGCAGCCAAGAACCGGACGGACAGCCTTGTCTGTTTTTT.

The rearrangement joins TRBV7-2 to TRBJ1-3; 9 bases align to TRBD1. Germline CDR1 and CDR2: SGHTA and FQGNSA. V lost 3 bases and J lost 3; bases outside the gene matches: 6. The CDR3 loop spans 16 amino acids. CDR3 sequence reads: CASSFRDRDFGNTIYF. As DNA, the CDR3 is TGTGCCAGCAGCTTCCGGGACAGGGATTTTGGAAACACCATATATTTT.

V is TRBV9 and J is TRBJ1-1; D not resolved. Trimming shortened V by 3 bases and J by 4 bases, and 13 bases separated the two germline ends. The germline CDR1 and CDR2 sequences are SGDLS and YYNGEE. The CDR3 has 14 amino acids. In nucleotides, the CDR3 is TGTGCCAGCAGCGGCCGAATCGGTGGCACTGAAGCTTTCTTT. This gives the protein CASSGRIGGTEAFF.

V gene TRBV28 combines with J gene TRBJ1-5; 8 bases align to TRBD1. From germline, CDR1 is MDHEN and CDR2 SYDVKM. V lost 4 bases, J lost 0 bases, and 11 bases stayed unmatched. The CDR3 runs to 18 residues. CDR3 amino acids: CASSSPRDRKNSNQPQHF. CDR3 nucleotide sequence: TGTGCCAGCAGTTCCCCCCGGGACAGGAAGAATAGCAATCAGCCCCAGCATTTT.

This clone was seen only once. CDR3 region: CASSQDIEGYGEKLFF. As DNA, the CDR3 is TGCGCCAGCAGCCAAGATATTGAGGGTTACGGTGAAAAACTGTTTTTT. The chain carries TRBV4-3 and TRBJ1-4; D remains unclear. The CDR3 is 16 amino acids. V shed 0 bases and J shed 7 bases, with 15 bases lying between them. Germline V CDR1 and CDR2: LGHNA, YSLEER.

The rearrangement uses TRBV6-1 and TRBJ2-1; 10 positions match TRBD2. V gave up 3 bases and J gave up 3 bases; unmatched junction bases: 8. Germline V gene lookup returns CDR1 MNHNS and CDR2 SASEGT. CDR3 length equals 17 residues. The CDR3 DNA reads TGTGCCAGCAGTGACCTGTCACTAGCGGGATTCTACAATGAGCAGTTCTTC. It translates to CASSDLSLAGFYNEQFF.